The sequence of this T cell receptor (beta chain) was determined in a study of T-cell reconstitution after alpha-beta-depleted transplantation in children. V lost 6 bases, J lost 4 bases, and 9 bases lay in between. CDR3 length: 13 amino acids. In germline, CDR1 is MRHNA, CDR2 SNTAGT. Unique molecular identifiers featured in how the TCRbeta library was prepared. TCRdb redid the calling of the PCR reads with MiXCR, one entry per CDR3 protein. The sample comprises about a million distinct CDR3 sequences, about 26% of which are singletons, and more than 25% rests with the top ten. Here the sequenced sample was PBMCs, mostly from graft donor cells, taken 360 days after TCRalphabeta/CD19-depleted stem cell transplant. V gene TRBV6-4 combines with J gene TRBJ2-2, with TRBD1 as a possible D gene (5 bases). The clonotype was recovered from a boy under two years old who had a stem cell transplant for SCID, so the T cells may come from the graft donor. The CDR3 sequence is CASRAGFTGELFF. CDR3 bases: TGTGCCAGCAGAGCAGGGTTCACCGGGGAGCTGTTTTTT.